This T cell receptor beta chain was found in a study of OX40 agonist ivuxolimab in advanced cancers. For the study at large: Dosing consisted of intravenous ivuxolimab at 0.01 to 10 mg/kg every 2 weeks. The dose-escalation cohort was about 83% male, with a mean age of approximately 61 years, ranging roughly 23 to 85. Under the entry rules, prior anti-PD-1, anti-PD-L1 or anti-CTLA-4 therapy was allowed, and roughly 39% had some.

The investigators sampled blood at baseline, at cycle 4 day 1, and at cycle 7 day 1. TCRdb's table, derived via immunoSEQ multiplex PCR, lists solely in-frame clones and lacks some. The data hold around 41,000 clones, with 70% to 90% observed a single time. The CDR3 runs to 15 residues. J was trimmed by 2 bases and V by 5 bases; bases with no gene match: 4. Germline-derived CDR1 and CDR2 are ENHRY and SYGVKD. The chain combines TRBV10-3 with TRBJ2-3; 10 bases map to TRBD2. Sequenced here: CD4+ or CD8+ T cells sorted from blood, sampled in a trial of the OX40 agonist ivuxolimab. The receptor was derived from an adult with an advanced solid tumor such as melanoma, head and neck, liver or kidney cancer. CDR3: CAISKTSGTTDTQYF. The CDR3 bases are TGTGCCATCAGTAAAACTAGCGGGACCACAGATACGCAGTATTTT.